The 2 T cell receptor beta chains listed next were all sequenced from one sample in a study of T cell changes during pregnancy in multiple sclerosis. TCRdb's table, derived via immunoSEQ multiplex PCR, lists solely in-frame clones and lacks some. The repertoire includes 88,000 or so clones, just over 90% of them detected once, and about 2.5% sits in the top ten. The sequenced sample was peripheral blood, obtained before pregnancy. The receptors derive from a female donor with multiple sclerosis, enrolled in a pregnancy study.

The rearrangement joins TRBV9 to TRBJ1-3; D perhaps matches TRBD1 (5 bases). Trimming pared 1 base from V and 0 bases from J, leaving 17 bases between. Per germline, CDR1 SGDLS and CDR2 YYNGEE. This CDR3 spans 18 amino acids. The CDR3 nucleotides are TGTGCCAGCAGCGTAACCCCGGTAGGGGCCCTCTCTGGAAACACCATATATTTT. It codes for CASSVTPVGALSGNTIYF.

V is TRBV28 and J is TRBJ2-3, with 7 bases that match TRBD2. V lost 5 bases and J lost 2; bases outside the gene matches: 10. Germline CDR1 and CDR2: MDHEN and SYDVKM. The CDR3 has 16 residues. CDR3 in amino acids: CASSPSGLFSTDTQYF. Here the CDR3 DNA reads TGTGCCAGCAGTCCTAGCGGATTGTTCTCCACAGATACGCAGTATTTT.